These T cell receptor beta chains were read from a single sample in a study of blood T cell repertoires in COVID-19. Clones were read by immunoSEQ multiplex PCR, and TCRdb kept only the in-frame ones, dropping some. Among around 260,000 clones listed, 80% to 90% were seen once. The source material was peripheral blood. These receptors were taken from a woman in her 70s with COVID-19, enrolled during active disease. The CDR3 runs from the conserved cysteine through the conserved F or W. D genes are given only for firm matches. A row's size may be missing; if present it is once, few, many or a size class.

-	TRBV5-1	TRBJ1-1	-	TGCGCCAGCAGCCTGGACAGCATGAACACTGAAGCTTTCTTT	CASSLDSMNTEAFF
-	TRBV11-2	TRBJ1-1	TRBD1	TGTGCCAGCAGCCTAAGGGGACAGCTGAACACTGAAGCTTTCTTT	CASSLRGQLNTEAFF
-	TRBV29-1	TRBJ1-1	-	TGCAGCGTTTCCGCTCGAGTCGAGAGGGCTGAAGCTTTCTTT	CSVSARVERAEAFF
-	TRBV27	TRBJ1-5	-	TGTGCCAGCAGTCACCACCAGAGGGAACCCCAGCATTTT	CASSHHQREPQHF
few	TRBV5-1	TRBJ1-3	-	TGCGCCAGCAGCTGGGGGCAAAGCTCTGGAAACACCATATATTTT	CASSWGQSSGNTIYF
-	TRBV6-1	TRBJ2-1	TRBD2	TGTGCCAGCAGTGAAGGGGGCGGGAGACTTGAGCAGTTCTTC	CASSEGGGRLEQFF
few	TRBV5-1	TRBJ2-1	TRBD2	TGCGCCAGCAGCTTGGGAGTATCGGGACTAGCGGGAGGCCATGAGCAGTTCTTC	CASSLGVSGLAGGHEQFF
-	TRBV19	TRBJ1-5	TRBD1	TGTGCCAGTAGTTCGGACAGGGAGCAGCCCCAGCATTTT	CASSSDREQPQHF
-	TRBV5-5	TRBJ2-1	-	TGTGCCAGCAGTATGACTGTTCGGAATGAGCAGTTCTTC	CASSMTVRNEQFF
-	TRBV28	TRBJ1-4	-	TGTGCCAGCAGTCCCGAGGGTGGGAGGGGCGAAAAACTGTTTTTT	CASSPEGGRGEKLFF
-	TRBV6-5	TRBJ2-7	TRBD1	TGTGCCAGCAGTTACATCACAGGGGCCGAGCAGTACTTC	CASSYITGAEQYF
once	TRBV4-2	TRBJ1-2	-	TGTGCCAGCAGCCAAGTTCTAGACAGTAATGACTATGGCTACACCTTC	CASSQVLDSNDYGYTF
-	TRBV28	TRBJ1-5	TRBD1	TGTGCCAGCAGTTCCGTGGACAGGGGAGGCCAGCCCCAGCATTTT	CASSSVDRGGQPQHF
-	TRBV6-5	TRBJ2-7	-	TGTGCCAGCAGGGAGTCAACTAACTCCTACGAGCAGTACTTC	CASRESTNSYEQYF
-	TRBV28	TRBJ2-7	-	TGTGCCAGCCAGCGAGCGGGACATTCCTACGAGCAGTACTTC	CASQRAGHSYEQYF
-	TRBV7-7	TRBJ2-5	TRBD2	TGTGCTAGCAGCTTAGCAGGGAGGGAGGAGACCCAGTACTTC	CASSLAGREETQYF
-	TRBV24-1	TRBJ2-2	-	TGTGCCACCCAAGACCCAGGGACTGGGGAGCTGTTTTTT	CATQDPGTGELFF
-	TRBV10-3	TRBJ1-1	-	TGTGCCATCAGTGACTCGATAGGTCCAGGGCGCACTGAAGCTTTCTTT	CAISDSIGPGRTEAFF
-	TRBV20-1	TRBJ2-3	TRBD1	TGCAGTGCTACTGAGGACAGGGGCAGAGATACGCAGTATTTT	CSATEDRGRDTQYF
-	TRBV6-4	TRBJ2-6	-	TGTGCCAGCAGCCCTGTCGGGGTTGGGTCTGGGGCCAACGTCCTGACTTTC	CASSPVGVGSGANVLTF
-	TRBV19	TRBJ1-1	-	TGTGCCAGTAGTATAAACCCCTCCCGAGGCACTGAAGCTTTCTTT	CASSINPSRGTEAFF
-	TRBV7-8	TRBJ2-7	-	TGTGCCAGCAGCTCGCGTCAGGACAGCTACGAGCAGTACTTC	CASSSRQDSYEQYF